This T cell receptor (beta chain) was identified during a study of neurological immune-mediated disorders. This clonotype came up many times. With 5 bases removed from V and 6 bases from J, the gap between germline ends came to 14 bases. The CDR3 spans 14 residues. In germline, CDR1 is ENHRY, CDR2 SYGVKD. cDNA synthesis was performed by 5'RACE with 10-nucleotide random UMIs. TCRdb itself ran the 5' RACE reads through MiXCR, one entry per CDR3 protein. This table holds 64,000 or so distinct CDR3 sequences, 10% found once. The time point here: longitudinal time-point 1 (baseline). The sequence was obtained from a young man in good health. Sequencing used PBMCs. The rearrangement uses TRBV10-3 and TRBJ2-1, with D hard to call. The CDR3 nucleotides are TGTGCCATCAGTTCGGACCCGGTCGGCAATGAGCAGTTCTTC. Translated: CAISSDPVGNEQFF.